A single sample is the source of the 9 T cell receptor beta chains below, sequenced in a study of T cell responses to AZD1222 COVID-19 vaccine. Sequenced by immunoSEQ multiplex PCR; TCRdb stores in-frame clones only, minus some. The repertoire includes 97,000 or so clones, more than 75% of them detected once, and around 3% sits in the top ten. This sample comprised peripheral blood, obtained on day 0 of AZD1222 vaccination. The receptors shown here come from an adult in good health.

The chain joins TRBV7-3 to TRBJ2-5, with TRBD1 matching over 11 bases. Per the germline V gene, CDR1 is SGHTA and CDR2 is FQGTGA. This CDR3 comprises 15 residues. Losses at the gene ends were 1 base for V and 4 bases for J; bases not matched to a gene: 2. The CDR3 protein is CASSLNGQGAETQYF. The CDR3 DNA sequence: TGTGCCAGCAGCTTAAACGGACAGGGGGCAGAGACCCAGTACTTC.

V usage is TRBV3-1 (or the pseudogene TRBV3-2) and J usage is TRBJ1-2; D is unresolved. The CDR3 has 15 residues. Trimming removed 2 bases from V and 1 base from J, with 11 bases in between. Germline-derived CDR1 and CDR2 are LGHDT and YNNKEL (reference sequence). CDR3 DNA: TGTGCCAGCAGCCAATCCGGACCCCTTAACTATGGCTACACCTTC. Translated, it gives CASSQSGPLNYGYTF.

The V gene is TRBV6-5, the J gene TRBJ1-1; maybe TRBD1 (5 bases). There are 14 residues in the CDR3. V lost 6 bases to trimming and J lost 5 bases, with 16 bases between them. Per the germline V gene, CDR1 is MNHEY and CDR2 is SVGAGI. The CDR3 loop reads CASRSSGGGTEAFF. CDR3 bases: TGTGCCAGCAGAAGTAGCGGGGGAGGAACTGAAGCTTTCTTT.

Of note for this clone: At the DNA level, this CDR3 is encoded by other sequences in the same sample as well. The chain uses TRBV5-1 and TRBJ1-1; D gene uncertain. Per the germline V gene, CDR1 is SGHRS and CDR2 is YFSETQ. The germline V and J ends were trimmed by 0 bases and 1 base, with 7 bases remaining between them. CDR3 length: 14 residues. The CDR3 sequence is CASSLGNRNTEAFF. The CDR3 DNA reads TGCGCCAGCAGCTTGGGAAACAGGAACACTGAAGCTTTCTTT. The full variable domain, completed using reference TRBV5-1 and TRBJ1-1, is KAGVTQTPRYLIKTRGQQVTLSCSPISGHRSVSWYQQTPGQGLQFLFEYFSETQRNKGNFPGRFSGRQFSNSRSEMNVSTLELGDSALYLCASSLGNRNTEAFFGQGTRLTVV.

CDR3 amino acids: CASRDRDKPSLLQSQPQHF. DNA of the CDR3: TGTGCCAGCAGGGACCGGGACAAGCCGTCCCTCCTTCAAAGTCAGCCCCAGCATTTT. The chain carries TRBV28 and TRBJ1-5; D is perhaps TRBD1 (6 bases). The CDR3 spans 19 residues. The germline V and J ends were trimmed by 6 bases and 6 bases, with 30 bases remaining between them. CDR1 and CDR2 from the germline V gene are MDHEN and SYDVKM.

The chain links TRBV28 to TRBJ1-5, with D possibly TRBD1 on 6 matching bases. V lost 1 base to trimming and J lost 7 bases, with 20 bases between them. CDR1 MDHEN and CDR2 SYDVKM come from the germline V gene. This CDR3 contains 17 residues. CDR3 residues: CASSLSGGGRLGQPQHF. The CDR3, as DNA: TGTGCCAGCAGTTTATCGGGGGGCGGGAGACTCGGACAGCCCCAGCATTTT.

The chain joins TRBV25-1 to TRBJ1-6, with D possibly TRBD1 on 6 matching bases. CDR3 length: 14 residues. Looked up from germline, CDR1 is MGHDK and CDR2 is SYGVNS. Trimming shortened V by 2 bases and J by 7 bases, and 9 bases separated the two germline ends. The CDR3 DNA reads as TGTGCCAGCAGTGAAGGGACACTAAATTCACCCCTCCACTTT. This encodes CASSEGTLNSPLHF. The whole variable domain, filled in from reference TRBV25-1 and TRBJ1-6, reads EADIYQTPRYLVIGTGKKITLECSQTMGHDKMYWYQQDPGMELHLIHYSYGVNSTEKGDLSSESTVSRIRTEHFPLTLESARPSHTSQYLCASSEGTLNSPLHFGNGTRLTVT.

J is TRBJ2-7 and V is TRBV7-2; TRBD2 might be the D (5 bases). The CDR3 length is 16 residues. Deletions cut 1 base from V and 0 bases from J, with 13 bases between. The germline CDR1 and CDR2 sequences are SGHTA and FQGNSA. The DNA for the CDR3 is TGTGCCAGCAGCTTAGTCCCCCGGACTTACTCCTACGAGCAGTACTTC. It yields the protein CASSLVPRTYSYEQYF.

This chain links TRBV7-2 with TRBJ1-4, with unresolved D. V shed 5 bases and J shed 1 base, with 11 bases lying between them. The CDR3 runs 15 residues. CDR1 is SGHTA, CDR2 FQGNSA, per germline. CDR3 sequence (DNA): TGTGCCAGCAGCCCTACTACTGGAACTAATGAAAAACTGTTTTTT. Encoded protein: CASSPTTGTNEKLFF.